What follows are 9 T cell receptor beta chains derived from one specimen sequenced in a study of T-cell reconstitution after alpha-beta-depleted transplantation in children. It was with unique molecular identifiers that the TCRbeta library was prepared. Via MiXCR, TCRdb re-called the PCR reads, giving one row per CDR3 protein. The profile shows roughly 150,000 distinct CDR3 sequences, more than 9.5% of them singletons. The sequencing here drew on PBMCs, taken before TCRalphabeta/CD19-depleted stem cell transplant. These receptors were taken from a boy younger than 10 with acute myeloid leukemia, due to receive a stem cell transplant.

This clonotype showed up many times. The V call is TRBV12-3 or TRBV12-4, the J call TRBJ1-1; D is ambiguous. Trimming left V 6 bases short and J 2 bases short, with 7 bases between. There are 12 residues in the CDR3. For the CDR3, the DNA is TGTGCCAGCAGATTATCAAACACTGAAGCTTTCTTT. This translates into CASRLSNTEAFF.

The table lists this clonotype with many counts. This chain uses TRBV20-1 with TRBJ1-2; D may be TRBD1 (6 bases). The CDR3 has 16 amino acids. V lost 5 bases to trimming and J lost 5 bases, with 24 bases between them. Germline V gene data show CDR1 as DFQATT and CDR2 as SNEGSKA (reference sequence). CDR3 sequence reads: CSARVPDRLSGYGYTF. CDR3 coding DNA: TGCAGTGCTCGCGTTCCCGACAGGCTTTCGGGTTATGGCTACACCTTC.

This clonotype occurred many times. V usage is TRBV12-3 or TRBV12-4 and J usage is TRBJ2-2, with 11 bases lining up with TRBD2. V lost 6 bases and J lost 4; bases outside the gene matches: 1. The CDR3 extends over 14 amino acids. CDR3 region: CASSLAGGTGELFF. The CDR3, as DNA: TGTGCCAGCAGCCTAGCGGGGGGCACCGGGGAGCTGTTTTTT.

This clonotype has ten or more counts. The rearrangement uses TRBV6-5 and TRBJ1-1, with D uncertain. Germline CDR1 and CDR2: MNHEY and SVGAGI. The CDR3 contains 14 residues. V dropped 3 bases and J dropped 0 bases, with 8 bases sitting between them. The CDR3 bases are TGTGCCAGCAGTTATTTGTCCGTGAACACTGAAGCTTTCTTT. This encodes CASSYLSVNTEAFF.

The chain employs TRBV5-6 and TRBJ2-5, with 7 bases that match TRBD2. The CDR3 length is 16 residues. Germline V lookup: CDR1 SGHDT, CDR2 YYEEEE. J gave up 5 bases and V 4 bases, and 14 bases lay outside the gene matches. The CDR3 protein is CASSPPGRLMRETQYF. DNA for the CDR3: TGTGCCAGCAGCCCCCCCGGGAGGCTAATGCGGGAGACCCAGTACTTC. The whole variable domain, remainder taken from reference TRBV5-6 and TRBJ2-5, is DAGVTQSPTHLIKTRGQQVTLRCSPKSGHDTVSWYQQALGQGPQFIFQYYEEEERQRGNFPDRFSGHQFPNYSSELNVNALLLGDSALYLCASSPPGRLMRETQYFGPGTRLLVL.

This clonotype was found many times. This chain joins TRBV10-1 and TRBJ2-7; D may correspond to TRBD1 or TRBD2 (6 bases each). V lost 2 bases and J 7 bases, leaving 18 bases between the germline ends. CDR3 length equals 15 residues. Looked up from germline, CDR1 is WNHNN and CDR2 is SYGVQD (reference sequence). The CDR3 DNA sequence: TGCGCCAGCAGTGAGATGGGGGGCGCCCCGGGGGAGCAGTACTTC. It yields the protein CASSEMGGAPGEQYF.

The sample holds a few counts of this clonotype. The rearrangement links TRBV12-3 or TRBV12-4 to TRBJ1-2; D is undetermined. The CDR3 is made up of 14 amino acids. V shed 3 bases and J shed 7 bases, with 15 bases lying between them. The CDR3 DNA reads TGTGCCAGCAGTTTGTCCACGGTTTTTGGTGGCTACACCTTC. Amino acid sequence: CASSLSTVFGGYTF.

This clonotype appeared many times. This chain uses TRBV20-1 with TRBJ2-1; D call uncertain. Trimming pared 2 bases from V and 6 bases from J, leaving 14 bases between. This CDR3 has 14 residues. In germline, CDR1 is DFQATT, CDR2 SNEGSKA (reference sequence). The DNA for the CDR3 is TGCAGTGCTAGAATCGACTGGACGCCCAATGAGCAGTTCTTC. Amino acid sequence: CSARIDWTPNEQFF.

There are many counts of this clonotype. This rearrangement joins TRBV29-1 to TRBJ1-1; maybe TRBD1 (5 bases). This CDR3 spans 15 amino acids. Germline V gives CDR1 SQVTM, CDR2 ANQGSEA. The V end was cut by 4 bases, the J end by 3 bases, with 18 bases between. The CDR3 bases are TGCAGCGTTGTACCCTTGGGGGGTCATGACACTGAAGCTTTCTTT. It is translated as CSVVPLGGHDTEAFF.